This T cell receptor beta chain was sequenced for a study of chemoradiotherapy in HPV16-positive cancers. Worth noting for this clone: Its target is unknown.

The table came from immunoSEQ multiplex PCR; TCRdb's copy has only in-frame clones and leaves some out. The sample includes fewer than 20,000 clones, 75% to 80% seen only once; the top ten take roughly 11%. Samples were taken several times over chemoradiotherapy. In germline, CDR1 is MGHRA, CDR2 YSYEKL. Trimming removed 5 bases from V and 5 bases from J; junction bases left unmatched: 17. The CDR3 is 17 amino acids. Study-level findings and limits: Candidate HPV-specific clones and E7-related TCR motifs grew in tumor during treatment. For HPV16-positive patients, expanding HPV-responsive T cells associated with longer recurrence-free survival.

Sampling was carried out from a patient who underwent chemoradiotherapy. This receptor was obtained from a human donor with HPV-associated anogenital cancer. The chain joins TRBV4-1 to TRBJ2-5, with TRBD1 matching 7 bases. The chain's CDR3 is CASSSKTRGTVGETQYF. CDR3 coding DNA: TGCGCCAGCAGCTCCAAAACTCGTGGGACAGTGGGGGAGACCCAGTACTTC.